The 22 T cell receptor beta chains below all came from one sample that was sequenced in a study of regulatory T cells in long-lasting Graves disease. As to time point: newly diagnosed GD, antithyroid drugs for less than 3 months. Isolated PBMC RNA provided the starting material for the TCR library. With iRepertoire HTBI primers and Arm-PCR of CDR3 regions, TCR beta libraries were built. One entry per CDR3 protein, called by TCRdb with MiXCR from the multiplex PCR reads. The table shows under 800,000 distinct CDR3 sequences, with about 16% occurring only once. These data were also reused for a study on T cells in Graves' hyperthyroidism and ophthalmopathy.

The sample in question was peripheral blood mononuclear cells (PBMCs), obtained at new diagnosis, from a patient treated with antithyroid drugs. The receptors were sampled from a woman in her twenties or thirties with Graves disease.

This clonotype was counted between two and nine times. This chain joins TRBV7-2 and TRBJ2-3; 8 bases are a match to TRBD2. This CDR3 has 18 residues. Germline values: CDR1 SGHTA, CDR2 FQGNSA. J was trimmed by 1 base and V by 5 bases; bases with no gene match: 14. Here the CDR3 DNA reads TGTGCCAGCAGCCCACGCTGGGGCGGGAGGCTTGGCACAGATACGCAGTATTTT. Protein sequence: CASSPRWGGRLGTDTQYF.

V gene TRBV6-1 combines with J gene TRBJ1-1; D not certain. Germline lookup yields CDR1 MNHNS and CDR2 SASEGT. The CDR3 is 16 amino acids. V lost 5 bases, J lost 1 base, and 17 bases lay in between. The DNA of the CDR3 is TGTGCCAGCAGTCTAGGTTTTGGAACAAGGAACACTGAAGCTTTCTTT. Amino acid sequence: CASSLGFGTRNTEAFF.

The chain is built from TRBV15 and TRBJ1-3; D is ambiguous. Trimming took 0 bases from V and 8 from J, leaving 8 bases between them. The CDR3 loop spans 13 amino acids. CDR1 is LNHNV and CDR2 is YYDKDF in the germline V gene (reference sequence). The CDR3, as DNA: TGTGCCACCAGCAGAGATCGGCTAGACACCATATATTTT. As protein: CATSRDRLDTIYF. The complete variable domain, with remaining parts taken from reference TRBV15 and TRBJ1-3, reads DAMVIQNPRYQVTQFGKPVTLSCSQTLNHNVMYWYQQKSSQAPKLLFHYYDKDFNNEADTPDNFQSRRPNTSFCFLDIRSPGLGDTAMYLCATSRDRLDTIYFGEGSWLTVV.

This clonotype was counted at least ten times. This chain links TRBV20-1 with TRBJ2-1, with 9 nucleotides matching TRBD2. This CDR3 has 13 amino acids. Germline V lookup: CDR1 DFQATT, CDR2 SNEGSKA (reference sequence). V was pared by 3 bases and J by 6 bases, with 3 bases of the junction left unmatched. The chain's CDR3 is CSASRGGANEQFF. The CDR3 bases are TGCAGTGCTAGTCGCGGGGGGGCCAATGAGCAGTTCTTC.

This clonotype came up a few times. The chain has TRBV19 and TRBJ1-1, with a possible D match to TRBD1 (5 bases). The V end lost 5 bases, the J end lost 7 bases, and 14 bases lay between the germline ends. CDR1 is LNHDA and CDR2 is SQIVND in the germline V gene (reference sequence). The CDR3 has 13 residues. The CDR3 DNA follows: TGTGCCAGTAGTCTGCAGGGACTCGGTGAAGCTTTCTTT. Translating it yields CASSLQGLGEAFF.

This clonotype was seen many times. This chain uses TRBV5-1 with TRBJ1-2; D may be TRBD1 (5 bases). Germline CDR1 is SGHRS and CDR2 is YFSETQ. There are 12 residues in the CDR3. V was pared by 0 bases and J by 7 bases, with 7 bases between. The CDR3 nucleotides read TGCGCCAGCAGCTTGGACAGGACTGGCTACACCTTC. Protein sequence: CASSLDRTGYTF.

Points on this clonotype: This may be a read error, as it is one base from a much larger clone. This chain joins TRBV28 and TRBJ2-2, with D perhaps matching TRBD2 (5 bases). Trimming removed 9 bases at V and 4 bases at J, with 12 bases between. Germline CDR1 is MDHEN and CDR2 is SYDVKM. The CDR3 totals 13 residues. CDR3 protein: CASERAITGELFF. In DNA, the CDR3 is TGTGCCAGTGAGAGGGCGATCACCGGGGAGCTGTTTTTT.

The CDR3 sequence is CASSLVGTNDQPQHF. The CDR3 region has the DNA TGCGCCAGCAGCTTGGTAGGGACCAATGATCAGCCCCAGCATTTT. This chain links TRBV5-1 with TRBJ1-5; perhaps TRBD1 as D (5 bases). This CDR3 contains 15 residues. V was clipped by 0 bases and J by 5 bases, with 12 bases between them. The germline V gene has CDR1 SGHRS and CDR2 YFSETQ.

This clonotype was recorded at least ten times. The chain combines TRBV10-2 with TRBJ1-5; perhaps TRBD1 as D (6 bases). Trimming removed 6 bases at V and 4 bases at J, with 22 bases between. This CDR3 spans 17 amino acids. Germline loops: CDR1 WSHSY, CDR2 SAAADI. CDR3 loop: CASRLEFPTGRNQPQHF. The CDR3 coding sequence is TGCGCCAGCAGATTAGAGTTTCCGACAGGTAGGAATCAGCCCCAGCATTTT.

There are a few counts of this clonotype. The CDR3 DNA reads as TGTGCCAGTAGTATCCAGCTAGGACTAGCGGGAGGCACAGATACGCAGTATTTT. Its translation: CASSIQLGLAGGTDTQYF. The chain combines TRBV19 with TRBJ2-3, with 13 nucleotides matching TRBD2. The CDR3 has 18 residues. Germline lookup yields CDR1 LNHDA and CDR2 SQIVND (reference sequence). V was pared by 3 bases and J by 1 base, with 7 bases of the junction left unmatched.

This clonotype was counted a few times. This rearrangement joins TRBV6-2 or TRBV6-3 to TRBJ2-1, with 8 bases that match TRBD2. Germline loops: CDR1 MNHEY, CDR2 SVGEGT. V lost 6 bases to trimming and J lost 8 bases; unmatched junction nucleotides: 18. The CDR3 loop spans 17 amino acids. This CDR3 is CASRPRGSGSPGDEQFF. CDR3 nucleotides: TGTGCCAGCAGACCCCGGGGGAGCGGGAGCCCGGGGGATGAGCAGTTCTTC.

The CDR3 region has the DNA TGCGCCAGCAAGGGGGCTTGGAGGGGGCGCGATGAGCAGTTCTTC. Its translation: CASKGAWRGRDEQFF. The chain joins TRBV4-1 to TRBJ2-1; tentatively, D is TRBD1 (7 bases). This CDR3 has 15 amino acids. The V and J ends lost 7 bases and 8 bases respectively, with 21 bases between them. Germline CDR1 reads MGHRA; CDR2 reads YSYEKL.

This clonotype was counted at least ten times. The gene calls are TRBV9 and TRBJ1-2; tentative D call: TRBD1 (5 bases). Germline-derived CDR1 and CDR2 are SGDLS and YYNGEE. The CDR3 covers 12 residues. V shed 2 bases and J shed 4 bases, with 6 bases lying between them. CDR3 sequence: CASSVDSYGYTF. The CDR3 DNA reads as TGTGCCAGCAGCGTTGACAGCTATGGCTACACCTTC.

V gene TRBV11-2 combines with J gene TRBJ1-1; no clear D gene. This CDR3 spans 12 amino acids. Germline V CDR1 and CDR2: SGHAT, FQNNGV. V was shortened by 2 bases and J by 7 bases, with 8 bases between the two germline ends. CDR3 sequence reads: CASSLFYGEAFF. Here the CDR3 DNA reads TGTGCCAGCAGCTTATTCTATGGTGAAGCTTTCTTT.

This chain joins TRBV5-4 and TRBJ1-2, with TRBD1 matching 12 bases. The length of the CDR3 is 16 residues. The V gene's germline CDR1 is SGHNT and CDR2 YYREEE (reference sequence). The junction had 9 bases not matched to a gene; V was cut back by 4 bases and J by 5 bases. In DNA, the CDR3 is TGTGCCAGCAGCCTCGGGACAGGGGGCGCAGGGTATGGCTACACCTTC. It yields the protein CASSLGTGGAGYGYTF. The whole variable domain, remainder taken from reference TRBV5-4 and TRBJ1-2, is ETGVTQSPTHLIKTRGQQVTLRCSSQSGHNTVSWYQQALGQGPQFIFQYYREEENGRGNFPPRFSGLQFPNYSSELNVNALELDDSALYLCASSLGTGGAGYGYTFGSGTRLTVV.

In this sample, this clonotype turned up a few times. The chain uses TRBV6-2 or TRBV6-3 and TRBJ2-7, with 10 bases identical to TRBD2. CDR1 is MNHEY, CDR2 SVGEGT, per germline. Unmatched junction bases numbered 4, after V lost 0 bases and J lost 2 bases. The CDR3 runs 16 residues. CDR3 in amino acids: CASSYSGLAPTYEQYF. CDR3 DNA: TGTGCCAGCAGTTACTCGGGACTAGCGCCGACCTACGAGCAGTACTTC.

This clonotype has ten or more counts. The gene calls are TRBV7-2 and TRBJ2-1; possible D gene TRBD1, 6 bases. The CDR3 consists of 18 residues. Trimming left V 5 bases short and J 6 bases short, with 26 bases between. Germline values: CDR1 SGHTA, CDR2 FQGNSA. The CDR3 region is CASSPRQENILGGNEQFF. For the CDR3, the DNA is TGTGCCAGCAGCCCAAGACAGGAGAACATCTTAGGAGGCAATGAGCAGTTCTTC.

Written as DNA, the CDR3 is TGTGCCAGCTCCAAAACGGACACCTACGAGCAGTACTTC. Translation: CASSKTDTYEQYF. J is TRBJ2-4 and V is TRBV18, with D possibly matching TRBD1 (5 bases). The last part of the DNA fits TRBJ2-7 better; the J call may be wrong. The CDR3 loop spans 13 amino acids. Germline CDR1 reads KGHSH; CDR2 reads LQKENI.

This clonotype was detected ten times or more. The gene calls are TRBV11-2 and TRBJ2-1; TRBD2 might be the D (5 bases). Looked up from germline, CDR1 is SGHAT and CDR2 is FQNNGV. V was shortened by 0 bases and J by 8 bases, with 14 bases between the two germline ends. The CDR3 loop spans 15 amino acids. The CDR3 spells CASSLDGISGDEQFF. In DNA, the CDR3 is TGTGCCAGCAGCTTAGACGGGATAAGTGGGGATGAGCAGTTCTTC. The variable domain in full, completed from reference TRBV11-2 and TRBJ2-1, reads EAGVAQSPRYKIIEKRQSVAFWCNPISGHATLYWYQQILGQGPKLLIQFQNNGVVDDSQLPKDRFSAERLKGVDSTLKIQPAKLEDSAVYLCASSLDGISGDEQFFGPGTRLTVL.

This clonotype has more than one count but fewer than ten. In DNA form, the CDR3 reads TGTGCCAGTAGTATAGTCTCCAGGAGTAACTATGGCTACACCTTC. This gives the protein CASSIVSRSNYGYTF. V is TRBV19 and J is TRBJ1-2; no clear D. Germline V gene sequence: CDR1 LNHDA, CDR2 SQIVND (reference sequence). Between the trimmed V and J ends, which lost 1 base and 1 base, there was a span of 10 bases. CDR3 length: 15 residues.

In this sample, this clonotype turned up many times. This rearrangement joins TRBV5-1 to TRBJ2-1; a possible D gene is TRBD1 (5 bases). Germline V lookup: CDR1 SGHRS, CDR2 YFSETQ. The CDR3 spans 15 residues. V was pared by 6 bases and J by 0 bases, with 13 bases between. The CDR3 nucleotides are TGCGCCAGCACTCCAGGGTTTGACTCCTACAATGAGCAGTTCTTC. Translating it yields CASTPGFDSYNEQFF.

This clonotype was observed a handful of times. The CDR3 DNA reads TGTGCCAGCAGTCCACAGGGGAACTCTGGAAACACCATATATTTT. It yields the protein CASSPQGNSGNTIYF. V and J are TRBV12-3 or TRBV12-4 and TRBJ1-3; 7 nucleotides align to TRBD1. CDR3 size: 15 residues. V gave up 5 bases and J gave up 0 bases; unmatched junction bases: 4.